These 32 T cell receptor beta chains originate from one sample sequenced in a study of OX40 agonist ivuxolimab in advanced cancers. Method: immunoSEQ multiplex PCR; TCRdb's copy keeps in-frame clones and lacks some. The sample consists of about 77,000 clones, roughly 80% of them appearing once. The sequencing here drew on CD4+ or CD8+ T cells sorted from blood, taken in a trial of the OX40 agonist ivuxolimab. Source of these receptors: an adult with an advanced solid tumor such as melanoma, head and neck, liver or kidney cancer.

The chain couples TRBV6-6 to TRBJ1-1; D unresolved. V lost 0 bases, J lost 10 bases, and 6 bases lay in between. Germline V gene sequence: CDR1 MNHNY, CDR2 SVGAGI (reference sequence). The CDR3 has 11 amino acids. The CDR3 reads CASSYSWLAFF. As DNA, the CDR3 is TGTGCCAGCAGTTACTCATGGCTAGCTTTCTTT.

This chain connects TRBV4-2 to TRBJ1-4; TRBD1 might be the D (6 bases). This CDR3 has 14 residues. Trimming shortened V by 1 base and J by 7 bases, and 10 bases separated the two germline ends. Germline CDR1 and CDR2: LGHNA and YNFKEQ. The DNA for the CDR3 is TGTGCCAGCAGCCAAGGGGGGCAAGGTGAAAAACTGTTTTTT. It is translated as CASSQGGQGEKLFF.

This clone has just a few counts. Written as DNA, the CDR3 is TGTGCCAGCAGCCCCGGCGGGGTGAATGAGCAGTTCTTC. This codes for CASSPGGVNEQFF. This chain connects TRBV7-6 to TRBJ2-1, with a tentative D call TRBD2 (6 bases). V gave up 5 bases and J gave up 7 bases, with 12 bases separating them. Germline V gene data show CDR1 as SGHVS and CDR2 as FNYEAQ. The CDR3 covers 13 residues.

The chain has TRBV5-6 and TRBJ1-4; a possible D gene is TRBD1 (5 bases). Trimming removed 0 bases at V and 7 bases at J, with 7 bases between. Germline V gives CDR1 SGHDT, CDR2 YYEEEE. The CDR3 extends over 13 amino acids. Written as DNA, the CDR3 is TGTGCCAGCAGCTTGGGGGGCGGTGAAAAACTGTTTTTT. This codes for CASSLGGGEKLFF.

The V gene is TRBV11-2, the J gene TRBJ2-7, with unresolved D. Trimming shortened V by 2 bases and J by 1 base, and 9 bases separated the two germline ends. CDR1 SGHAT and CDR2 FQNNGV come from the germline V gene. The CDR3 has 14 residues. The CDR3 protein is CASSLSGRSYEQYF. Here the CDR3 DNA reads TGTGCCAGCAGCTTATCCGGCCGGTCCTACGAGCAGTACTTC.

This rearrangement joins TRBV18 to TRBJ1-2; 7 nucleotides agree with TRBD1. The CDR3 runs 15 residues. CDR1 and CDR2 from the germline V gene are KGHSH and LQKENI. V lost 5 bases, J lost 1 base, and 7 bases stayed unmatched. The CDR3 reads CASSTTGADNYGYTF. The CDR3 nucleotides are TGTGCCAGCTCAACCACAGGGGCCGATAACTATGGCTACACCTTC. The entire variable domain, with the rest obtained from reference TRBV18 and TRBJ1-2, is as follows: NAGVMQNPRHLVRRRGQEARLRCSPMKGHSHVYWYRQLPEEGLKFMVYLQKENIIDESGMPKERFSAEFPKEGPSILRIQQVVRGDSAAYFCASSTTGADNYGYTFGSGTRLTVV.

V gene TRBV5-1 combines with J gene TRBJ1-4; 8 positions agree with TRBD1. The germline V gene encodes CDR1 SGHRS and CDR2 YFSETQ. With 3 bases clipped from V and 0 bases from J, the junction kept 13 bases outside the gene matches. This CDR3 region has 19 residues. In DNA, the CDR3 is TGCGCCAGCAGCTCCCAAGACAGGGGATACCAGGCAACTAATGAAAAACTGTTTTTT. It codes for CASSSQDRGYQATNEKLFF.

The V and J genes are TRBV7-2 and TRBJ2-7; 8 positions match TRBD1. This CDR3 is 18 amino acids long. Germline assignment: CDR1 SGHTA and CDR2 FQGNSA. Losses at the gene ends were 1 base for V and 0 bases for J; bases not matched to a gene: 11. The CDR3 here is CASSLVGGGRGPSYEQYF. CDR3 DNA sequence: TGTGCCAGCAGCTTAGTTGGAGGAGGCAGGGGGCCCTCCTACGAGCAGTACTTC.

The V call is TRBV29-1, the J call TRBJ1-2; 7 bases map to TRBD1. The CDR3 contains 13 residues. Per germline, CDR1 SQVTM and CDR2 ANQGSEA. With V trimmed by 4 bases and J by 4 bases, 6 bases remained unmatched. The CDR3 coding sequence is TGCAGCGTTGGGGGTTCAGGGGGCTATGGCTACACCTTC. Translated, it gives CSVGGSGGYGYTF.

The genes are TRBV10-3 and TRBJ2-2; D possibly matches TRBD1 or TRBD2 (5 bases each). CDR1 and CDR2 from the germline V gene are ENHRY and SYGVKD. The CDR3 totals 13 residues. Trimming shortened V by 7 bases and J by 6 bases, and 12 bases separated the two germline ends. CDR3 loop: CAIKGLEAGELFF. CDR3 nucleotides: TGTGCCATCAAGGGGTTGGAGGCCGGGGAGCTGTTTTTT.

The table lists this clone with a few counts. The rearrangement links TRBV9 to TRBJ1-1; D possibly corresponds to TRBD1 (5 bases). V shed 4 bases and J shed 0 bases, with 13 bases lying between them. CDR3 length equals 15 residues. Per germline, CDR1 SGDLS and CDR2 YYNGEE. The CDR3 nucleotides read TGTGCCAGCAGCCAAAGACCAGGGATGAACACTGAAGCTTTCTTT. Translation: CASSQRPGMNTEAFF.

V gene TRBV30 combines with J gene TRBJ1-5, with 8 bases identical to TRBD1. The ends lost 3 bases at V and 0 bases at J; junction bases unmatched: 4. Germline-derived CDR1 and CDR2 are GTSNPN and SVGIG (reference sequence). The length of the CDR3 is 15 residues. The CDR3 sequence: CAWSLGQGSNQPQHF. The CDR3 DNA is TGTGCCTGGAGCCTAGGACAGGGTAGCAATCAGCCCCAGCATTTT.

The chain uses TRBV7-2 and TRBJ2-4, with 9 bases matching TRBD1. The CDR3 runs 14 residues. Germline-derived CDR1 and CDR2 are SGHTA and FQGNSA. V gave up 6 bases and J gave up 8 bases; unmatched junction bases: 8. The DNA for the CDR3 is TGTGCCAGCAGTCCGAAGGACAGGGGACACATTCAGTACTTC. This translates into CASSPKDRGHIQYF.

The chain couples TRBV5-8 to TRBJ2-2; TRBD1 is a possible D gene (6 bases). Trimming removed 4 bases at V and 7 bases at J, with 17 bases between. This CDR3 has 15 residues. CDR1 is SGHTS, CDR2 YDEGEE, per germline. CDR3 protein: CASSLSRTVGGELFF. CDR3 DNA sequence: TGTGCCAGCAGCCTAAGTCGGACAGTCGGCGGGGAGCTGTTTTTT.

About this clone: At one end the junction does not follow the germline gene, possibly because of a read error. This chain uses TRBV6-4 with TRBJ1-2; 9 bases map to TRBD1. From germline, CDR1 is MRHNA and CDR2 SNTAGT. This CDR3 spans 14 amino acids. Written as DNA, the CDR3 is TGCGCCAGCAGTCCCGGGACAGGGACCTATGGCTACACCTTC. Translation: CASSPGTGTYGYTF.

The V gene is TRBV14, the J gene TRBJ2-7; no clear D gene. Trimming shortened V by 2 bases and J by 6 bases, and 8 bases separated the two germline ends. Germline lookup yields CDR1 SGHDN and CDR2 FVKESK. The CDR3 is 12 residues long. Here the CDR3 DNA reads TGTGCCAGCAGCCAAATGCGGTTCGAGCAGTACTTC. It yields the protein CASSQMRFEQYF.

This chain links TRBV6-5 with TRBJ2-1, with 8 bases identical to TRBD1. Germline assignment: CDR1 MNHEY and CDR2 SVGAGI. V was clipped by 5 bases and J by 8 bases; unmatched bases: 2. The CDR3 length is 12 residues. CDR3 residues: CASSLTGDEQFF. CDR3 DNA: TGTGCCAGCAGTCTGACAGGGGATGAGCAGTTCTTC.

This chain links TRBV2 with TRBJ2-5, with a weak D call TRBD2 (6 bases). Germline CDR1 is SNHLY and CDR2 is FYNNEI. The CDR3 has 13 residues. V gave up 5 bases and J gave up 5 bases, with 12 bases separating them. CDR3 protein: CASSRGAGETQYF. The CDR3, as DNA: TGTGCCAGCAGTAGAGGGGCGGGGGAGACCCAGTACTTC.

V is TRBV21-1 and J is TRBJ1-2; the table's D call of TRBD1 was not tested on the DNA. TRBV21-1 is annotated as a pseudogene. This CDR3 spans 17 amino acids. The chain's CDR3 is CASSKEETGQANYGYTF. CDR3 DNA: TGTGCCAGCAGCAAAGAGGAGACAGGGCAAGCTAACTATGGCTACACCTTC.

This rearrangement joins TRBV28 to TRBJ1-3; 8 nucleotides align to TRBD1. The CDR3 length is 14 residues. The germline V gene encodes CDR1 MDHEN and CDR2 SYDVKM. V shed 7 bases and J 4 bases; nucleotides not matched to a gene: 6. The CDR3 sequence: CASTRTGSGNTIYF. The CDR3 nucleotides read TGTGCCAGCACCCGGACAGGGTCCGGAAACACCATATATTTT.

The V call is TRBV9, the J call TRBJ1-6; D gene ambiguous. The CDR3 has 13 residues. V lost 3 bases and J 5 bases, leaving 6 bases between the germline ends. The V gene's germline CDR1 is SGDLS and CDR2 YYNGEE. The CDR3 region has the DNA TGTGCCAGCAGCGAGCAGAATAATTCACCCCTCCACTTT. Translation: CASSEQNNSPLHF.

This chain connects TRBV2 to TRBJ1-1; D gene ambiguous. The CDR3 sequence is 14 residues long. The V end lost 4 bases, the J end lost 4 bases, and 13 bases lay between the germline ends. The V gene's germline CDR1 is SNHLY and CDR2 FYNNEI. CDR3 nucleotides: TGTGCCAGCAGTGTTCGACCACCTGCCACTGAAGCTTTCTTT. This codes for CASSVRPPATEAFF.

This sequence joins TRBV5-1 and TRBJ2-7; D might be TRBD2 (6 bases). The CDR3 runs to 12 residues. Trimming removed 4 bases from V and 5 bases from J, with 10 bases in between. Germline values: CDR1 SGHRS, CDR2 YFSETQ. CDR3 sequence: CASSTGANEQYF. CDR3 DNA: TGCGCCAGCAGCACGGGAGCCAACGAGCAGTACTTC.

CDR3 sequence reads: CASSYGGASSYNEQFF. Written as DNA, the CDR3 is TGTGCCAGCAGTTACGGAGGCGCGAGCTCCTACAATGAGCAGTTCTTC. J is TRBJ2-1 and V is TRBV6-5; tentatively, D is TRBD2 (5 bases). V lost 2 bases and J 0 bases, leaving 11 bases between the germline ends. This CDR3 comprises 16 residues. In germline, CDR1 is MNHEY, CDR2 SVGAGI.

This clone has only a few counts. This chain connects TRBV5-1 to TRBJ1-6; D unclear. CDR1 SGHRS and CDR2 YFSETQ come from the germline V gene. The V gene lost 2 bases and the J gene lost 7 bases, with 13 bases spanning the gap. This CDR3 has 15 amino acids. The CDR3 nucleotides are TGCGCCAGCAGCTTTGGAGGAACGGGGAATTCACCCCTCCACTTT. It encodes CASSFGGTGNSPLHF.

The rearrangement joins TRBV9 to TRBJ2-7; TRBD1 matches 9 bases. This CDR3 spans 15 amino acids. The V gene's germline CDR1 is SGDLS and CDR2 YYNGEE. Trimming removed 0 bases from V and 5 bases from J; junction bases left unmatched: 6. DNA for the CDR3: TGTGCCAGCAGCGTAGGTAGGACAGGGGATGACGAGCAGTACTTC. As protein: CASSVGRTGDDEQYF.

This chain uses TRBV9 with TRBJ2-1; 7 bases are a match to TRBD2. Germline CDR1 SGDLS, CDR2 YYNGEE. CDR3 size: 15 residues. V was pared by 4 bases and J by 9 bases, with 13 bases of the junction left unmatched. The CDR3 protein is CASSLRGDLSLEQFF. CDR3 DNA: TGTGCCAGCAGCCTACGGGGGGACTTGTCTCTTGAGCAGTTCTTC. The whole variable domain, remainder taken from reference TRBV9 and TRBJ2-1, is DSGVTQTPKHLITATGQRVTLRCSPRSGDLSVYWYQQSLDQGLQFLIQYYNGEERAKGNILERFSAQQFPDLHSELNLSSLELGDSALYFCASSLRGDLSLEQFFGPGTRLTVL.

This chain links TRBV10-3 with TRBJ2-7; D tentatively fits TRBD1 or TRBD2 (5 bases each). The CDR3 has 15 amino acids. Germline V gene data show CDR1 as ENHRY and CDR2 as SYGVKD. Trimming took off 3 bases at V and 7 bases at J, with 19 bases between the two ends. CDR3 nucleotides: TGTGCCATCAGTGATGAGGGGCGAGGGTTGCGGGAGCAGTACTTC. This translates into CAISDEGRGLREQYF.

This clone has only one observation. Here the CDR3 reads CASSLAGVSGSSGEQYF. The DNA for the CDR3 is TGTGCCAGCAGCTTAGCGGGGGTTAGCGGGAGTTCTGGCGAGCAGTACTTC. The chain combines TRBV11-2 with TRBJ2-7; 9 bases match TRBD2. Unmatched junction bases numbered 13, after V lost 1 base and J lost 6 bases. The CDR3 sequence is 17 residues long. CDR1 and CDR2 (germline): SGHAT, FQNNGV.

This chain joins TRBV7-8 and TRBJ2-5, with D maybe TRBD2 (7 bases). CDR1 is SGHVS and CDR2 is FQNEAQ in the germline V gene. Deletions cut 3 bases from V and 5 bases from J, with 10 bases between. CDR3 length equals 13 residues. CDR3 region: CASSFGGLETQYF. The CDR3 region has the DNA TGTGCCAGCAGCTTCGGGGGGCTGGAGACCCAGTACTTC.

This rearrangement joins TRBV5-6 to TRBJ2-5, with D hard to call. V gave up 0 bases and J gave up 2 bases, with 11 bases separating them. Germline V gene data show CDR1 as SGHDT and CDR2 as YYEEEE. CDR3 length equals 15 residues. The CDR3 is CASSLAGRTQETQYF. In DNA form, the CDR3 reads TGTGCCAGCAGCTTGGCTGGCCGTACTCAAGAGACCCAGTACTTC.

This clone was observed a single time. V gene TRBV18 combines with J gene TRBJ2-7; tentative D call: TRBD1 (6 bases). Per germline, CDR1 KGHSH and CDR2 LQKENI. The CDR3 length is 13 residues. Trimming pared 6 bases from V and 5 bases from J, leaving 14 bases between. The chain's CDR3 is CASSEEQGDEQYF. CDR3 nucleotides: TGTGCCAGCTCCGAGGAACAGGGAGACGAGCAGTACTTC.